This T cell receptor beta chain was retrieved from a study of regulatory T cells in long-lasting Graves disease. Study-wide results and caveats: It was in persistent disease that TRBV28, TRBJ1-2 and TRBJ2-5 were favored.

The time point here: newly diagnosed GD, antithyroid drugs for less than 3 months. RNA extracted from PBMCs served as the sequencing template. Trimming left V 4 bases short and J 2 bases short, with 12 bases between. Germline loops: CDR1 WSHSY, CDR2 SAAADI. This CDR3 spans 15 amino acids. Assembly of TCR beta libraries relied on iRepertoire HTBI primers together with Arm-PCR of CDR3 regions. One entry per CDR3 protein, called by TCRdb with MiXCR from the multiplex PCR reads. The data hold roughly 400,000 distinct CDR3 sequences, with less than 20% observed a single time. This clonotype was recorded many times. Its antigen is currently unknown. The same sample was also used in a study of T cells in Graves' hyperthyroidism and ophthalmopathy.

The J gene is TRBJ1-5, the V gene TRBV10-2; D unresolved. The TCR comes from a woman under 30 with Graves disease. Sequences were derived from peripheral blood mononuclear cells (PBMCs), sampled at new diagnosis, from a patient treated with antithyroid drugs. In DNA, the CDR3 is TGCGCCAGCAGTGTCTCACCCCGGCGCAATCAGCCCCAGCATTTT. Its protein is CASSVSPRRNQPQHF.